This TCR beta chain was identified in a study of CD8 T cells in ankylosing spondylitis. General observations from the study: Made up of about eight highly homologous variants, a TCR beta motif appeared characteristic of ankylosing spondylitis blood.

TCR beta libraries were made by quantitative 5'-RACE with molecular barcodes. TCRdb analysed the 5' RACE reads with MiXCR anew, one entry per CDR3 protein. This table has around 150,000 distinct CDR3 sequences, about an eighth appearing once. This clonotype was seen repeatedly, ten times or more. What it binds is unknown. Sequences were obtained from blood, either unsorted or a sorted T cell fraction (not recorded which). This receptor was taken from a female donor with ankylosing spondylitis or in good health (not recorded which).

The DNA for the CDR3 is TGCAGTGCTAGTGGGCCCGAAGTCACTGAAGCTTTCTTT. As protein: CSASGPEVTEAFF. The chain has TRBV20-1 and TRBJ1-1; D unclear. The CDR3 is 13 residues long. Trimming pared 3 bases from V and 4 bases from J, leaving 12 bases between. Germline CDR1 reads DFQATT; CDR2 reads SNEGSKA (reference sequence).